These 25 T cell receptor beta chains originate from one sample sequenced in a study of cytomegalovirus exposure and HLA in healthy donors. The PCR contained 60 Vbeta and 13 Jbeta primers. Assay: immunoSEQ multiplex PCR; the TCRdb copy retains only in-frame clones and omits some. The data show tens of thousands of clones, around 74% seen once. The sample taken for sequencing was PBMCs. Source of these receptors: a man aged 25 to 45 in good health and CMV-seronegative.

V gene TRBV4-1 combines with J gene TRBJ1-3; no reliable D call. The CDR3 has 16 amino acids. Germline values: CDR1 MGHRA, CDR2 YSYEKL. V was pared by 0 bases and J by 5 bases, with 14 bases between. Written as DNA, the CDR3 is TGCGCCAGCAGCCAAGATTCAGGTTCGATTCGAAACACCATATATTTT. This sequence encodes CASSQDSGSIRNTIYF.

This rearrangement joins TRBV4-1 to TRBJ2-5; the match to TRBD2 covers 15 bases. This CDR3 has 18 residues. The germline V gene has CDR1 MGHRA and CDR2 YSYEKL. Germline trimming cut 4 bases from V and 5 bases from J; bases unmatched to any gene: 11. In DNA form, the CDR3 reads TGCGCCAGCAGCCGCGGGACTAGCGGGGGGCAGACCTTCGAGACCCAGTACTTC. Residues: CASSRGTSGGQTFETQYF.

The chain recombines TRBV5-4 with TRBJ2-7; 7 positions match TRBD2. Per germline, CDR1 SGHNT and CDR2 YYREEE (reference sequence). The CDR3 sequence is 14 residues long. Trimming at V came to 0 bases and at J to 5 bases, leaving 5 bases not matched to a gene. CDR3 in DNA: TGTGCCAGCAGCTTGGAACTAGCGTCAGACGAGCAGTACTTC. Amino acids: CASSLELASDEQYF.

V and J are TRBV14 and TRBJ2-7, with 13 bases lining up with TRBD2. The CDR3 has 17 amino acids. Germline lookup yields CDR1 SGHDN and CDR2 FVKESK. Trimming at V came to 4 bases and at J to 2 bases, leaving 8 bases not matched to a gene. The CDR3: CASSRARGLAGPYEQYF. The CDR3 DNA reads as TGTGCCAGCAGCCGAGCAAGGGGACTAGCGGGACCCTACGAGCAGTACTTC.

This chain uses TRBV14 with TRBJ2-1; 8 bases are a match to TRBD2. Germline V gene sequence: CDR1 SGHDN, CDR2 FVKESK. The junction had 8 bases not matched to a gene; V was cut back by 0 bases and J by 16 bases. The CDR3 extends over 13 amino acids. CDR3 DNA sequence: TGTGCCAGCAGCCAAGATGTTAGCGGGACGCCCTTCTTC. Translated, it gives CASSQDVSGTPFF.

DNA of the CDR3: TGTGCCAGCAGCAGCAGGGCATGGGGCAATCAGCCCCAGCATTTT. Translating gives CASSSRAWGNQPQHF. V is TRBV25-1 and J is TRBJ1-5; a possible D gene is TRBD1 (5 bases). V was cut by 6 bases and J by 2 bases, with 14 bases left in between. The CDR3 is 15 residues long. Germline CDR1 reads MGHDK; CDR2 reads SYGVNS.

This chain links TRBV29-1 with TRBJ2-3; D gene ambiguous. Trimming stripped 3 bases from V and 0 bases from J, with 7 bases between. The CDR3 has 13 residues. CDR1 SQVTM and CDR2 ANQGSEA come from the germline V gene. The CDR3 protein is CSVESRSTDTQYF. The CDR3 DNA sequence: TGCAGCGTTGAGTCGCGGAGCACAGATACGCAGTATTTT.

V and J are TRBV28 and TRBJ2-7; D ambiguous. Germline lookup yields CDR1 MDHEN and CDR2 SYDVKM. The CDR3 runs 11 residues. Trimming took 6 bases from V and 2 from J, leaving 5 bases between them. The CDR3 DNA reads TGTGCCAGCAGCAACACCTACGAGCAGTACTTC. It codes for CASSNTYEQYF.

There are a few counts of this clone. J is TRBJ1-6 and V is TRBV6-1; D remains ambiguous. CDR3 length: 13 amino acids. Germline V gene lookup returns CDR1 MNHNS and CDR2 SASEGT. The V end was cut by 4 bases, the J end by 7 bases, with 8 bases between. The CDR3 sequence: CASSATQNSPLHF. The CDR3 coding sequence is TGTGCCAGCAGTGCCACACAGAATTCACCCCTCCACTTT.

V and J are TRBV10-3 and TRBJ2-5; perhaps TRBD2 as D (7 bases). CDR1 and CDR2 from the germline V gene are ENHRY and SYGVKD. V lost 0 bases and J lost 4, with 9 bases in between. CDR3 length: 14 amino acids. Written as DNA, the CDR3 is TGTGCCATCAGTGAGTCGGGGGGGGCAGAGACCCAGTACTTC. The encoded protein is CAISESGGAETQYF.

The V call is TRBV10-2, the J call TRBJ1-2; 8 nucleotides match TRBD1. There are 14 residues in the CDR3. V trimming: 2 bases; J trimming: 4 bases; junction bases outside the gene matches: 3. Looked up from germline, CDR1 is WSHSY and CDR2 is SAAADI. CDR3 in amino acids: CASSEGGQAYGYTF. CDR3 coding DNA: TGCGCCAGCAGTGAGGGGGGACAGGCCTATGGCTACACCTTC.

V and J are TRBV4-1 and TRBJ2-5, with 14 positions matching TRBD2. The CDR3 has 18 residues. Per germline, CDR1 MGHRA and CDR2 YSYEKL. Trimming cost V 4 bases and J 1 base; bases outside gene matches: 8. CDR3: CASSPLGLAGDAQETQYF. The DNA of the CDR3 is TGCGCCAGCAGCCCCCTGGGACTAGCGGGAGACGCCCAAGAGACCCAGTACTTC.

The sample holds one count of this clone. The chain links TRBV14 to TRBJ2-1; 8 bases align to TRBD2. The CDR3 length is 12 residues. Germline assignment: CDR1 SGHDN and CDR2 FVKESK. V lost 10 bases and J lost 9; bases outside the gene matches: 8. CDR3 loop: CANEISGGEQFF. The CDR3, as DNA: TGTGCCAACGAAATCAGCGGGGGTGAGCAGTTCTTC. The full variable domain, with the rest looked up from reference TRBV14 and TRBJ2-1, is EAGVTQFPSHSVIEKGQTVTLRCDPISGHDNLYWYRRVMGKEIKFLLHFVKESKQDESGMPNNRFLAERTGGTYSTLKVQPAELEDSGVYFCANEISGGEQFFGPGTRLTVL.

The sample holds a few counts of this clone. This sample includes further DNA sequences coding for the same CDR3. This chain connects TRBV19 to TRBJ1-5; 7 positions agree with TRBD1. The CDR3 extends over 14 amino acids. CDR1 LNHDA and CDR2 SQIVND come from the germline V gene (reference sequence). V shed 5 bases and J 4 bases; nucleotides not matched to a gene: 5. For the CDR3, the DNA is TGTGCCAGTAGTCCCCCGGGACAGAATCAGCCCCAGCATTTT. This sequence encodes CASSPPGQNQPQHF.

The CDR3 reads CASISLGGRGTDTQYF. The CDR3 DNA sequence: TGTGCCAGCATCTCCCTTGGGGGCAGGGGCACAGATACGCAGTATTTT. This sequence joins TRBV11-2 and TRBJ2-3; D possibly corresponds to TRBD1 (6 bases). V lost 7 bases and J 1 base, leaving 18 bases between the germline ends. The germline V gene encodes CDR1 SGHAT and CDR2 FQNNGV. This CDR3 has 16 amino acids. Full variable domain (outside the CDR3, taken from reference TRBV11-2 and TRBJ2-3): EAGVAQSPRYKIIEKRQSVAFWCNPISGHATLYWYQQILGQGPKLLIQFQNNGVVDDSQLPKDRFSAERLKGVDSTLKIQPAKLEDSAVYLCASISLGGRGTDTQYFGPGTRLTVL.

In nucleotides, the CDR3 is TGTGCCAGCTCACGGACTAGCGGGGGCGGATCCAAGTCTTTAAGCGAGCAGTACTTC. It encodes CASSRTSGGGSKSLSEQYF. V is TRBV18 and J is TRBJ2-7; 13 positions agree with TRBD2. The CDR3 consists of 19 residues. J gave up 6 bases and V 4 bases, and 18 bases lay outside the gene matches. Germline lookup yields CDR1 KGHSH and CDR2 LQKENI.

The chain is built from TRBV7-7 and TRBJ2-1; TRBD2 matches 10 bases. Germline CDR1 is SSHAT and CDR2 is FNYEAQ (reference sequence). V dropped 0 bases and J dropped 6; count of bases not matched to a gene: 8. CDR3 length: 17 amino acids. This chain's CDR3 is CASSLAERLAGVNEQFF. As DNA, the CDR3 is TGTGCCAGCAGCTTAGCAGAGCGGCTAGCGGGGGTCAATGAGCAGTTCTTC.

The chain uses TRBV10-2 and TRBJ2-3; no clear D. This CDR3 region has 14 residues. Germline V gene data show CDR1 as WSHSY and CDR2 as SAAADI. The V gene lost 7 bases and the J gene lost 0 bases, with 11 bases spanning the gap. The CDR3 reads CASIDIYSTDTQYF. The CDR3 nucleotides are TGCGCCAGCATCGACATTTACAGCACAGATACGCAGTATTTT.

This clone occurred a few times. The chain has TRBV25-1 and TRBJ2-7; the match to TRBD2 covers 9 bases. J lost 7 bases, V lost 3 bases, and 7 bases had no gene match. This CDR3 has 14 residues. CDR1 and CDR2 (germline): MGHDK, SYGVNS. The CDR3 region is CASSEGGGAGEQYF. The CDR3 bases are TGTGCCAGCAGTGAGGGCGGGGGGGCGGGGGAGCAGTACTTC.

CDR3 sequence (DNA): TGTGCCAGCCCAGGGGGGCCCCGGGGCACCGGGGAGCTGTTTTTT. This codes for CASPGGPRGTGELFF. V usage is TRBV25-1 and J usage is TRBJ2-2; maybe TRBD1 (7 bases). Germline values: CDR1 MGHDK, CDR2 SYGVNS. The CDR3 sequence is 15 residues long. Between the trimmed V and J ends, which lost 8 bases and 4 bases, there was a span of 17 bases.

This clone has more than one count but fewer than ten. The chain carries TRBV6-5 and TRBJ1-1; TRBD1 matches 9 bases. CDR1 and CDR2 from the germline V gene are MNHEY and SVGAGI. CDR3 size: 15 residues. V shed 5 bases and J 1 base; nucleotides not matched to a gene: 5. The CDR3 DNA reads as TGTGCCAGCAGTCTCACAGGGGGCGCGAACACTGAAGCTTTCTTT. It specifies CASSLTGGANTEAFF.

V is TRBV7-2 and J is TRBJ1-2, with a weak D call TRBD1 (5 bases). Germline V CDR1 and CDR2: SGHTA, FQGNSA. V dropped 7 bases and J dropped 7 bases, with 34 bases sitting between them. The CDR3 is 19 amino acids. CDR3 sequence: CASTLLGGGYFLMSRGYTF. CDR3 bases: TGTGCCAGCACCCTCCTCGGGGGGGGGTATTTTTTAATGTCACGTGGCTACACCTTC. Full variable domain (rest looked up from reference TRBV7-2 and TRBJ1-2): GAGVSQSPSNKVTEKGKDVELRCDPISGHTALYWYRQSLGQGLEFLIYFQGNSAPDKSGLPSDRFSAERTGGSVSTLTIQRTQQEDSAVYLCASTLLGGGYFLMSRGYTFGSGTRLTVV.

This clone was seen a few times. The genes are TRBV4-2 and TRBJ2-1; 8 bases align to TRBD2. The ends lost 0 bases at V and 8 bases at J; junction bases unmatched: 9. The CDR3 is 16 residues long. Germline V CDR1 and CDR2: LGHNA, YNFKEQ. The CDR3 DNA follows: TGTGCCAGCAGCCAAGAGAGCGGGAGCGGTTCAGATGAGCAGTTCTTC. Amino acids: CASSQESGSGSDEQFF.

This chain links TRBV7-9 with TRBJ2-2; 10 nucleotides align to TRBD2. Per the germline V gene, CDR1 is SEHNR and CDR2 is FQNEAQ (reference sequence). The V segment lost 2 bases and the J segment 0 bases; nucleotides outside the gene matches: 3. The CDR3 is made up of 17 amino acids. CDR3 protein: CASSLMSGGANTGELFF. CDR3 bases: TGTGCCAGCAGCTTAATGAGCGGGGGGGCGAACACCGGGGAGCTGTTTTTT.

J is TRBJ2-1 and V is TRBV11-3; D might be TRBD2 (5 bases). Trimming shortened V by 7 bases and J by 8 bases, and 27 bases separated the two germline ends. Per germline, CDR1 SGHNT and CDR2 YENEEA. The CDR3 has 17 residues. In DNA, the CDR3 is TGTGCCAGCATCCGAAACCGTCCGGACGGAGGAATCGATGAGCAGTTCTTC. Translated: CASIRNRPDGGIDEQFF. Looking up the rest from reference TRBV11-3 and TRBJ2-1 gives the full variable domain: EAGVVQSPRYKIIEKKQPVAFWCNPISGHNTLYWYLQNLGQGPELLIRYENEEAVDDSQLPKDRFSAERLKGVDSTLKIQPAELGDSAVYLCASIRNRPDGGIDEQFFGPGTRLTVL.